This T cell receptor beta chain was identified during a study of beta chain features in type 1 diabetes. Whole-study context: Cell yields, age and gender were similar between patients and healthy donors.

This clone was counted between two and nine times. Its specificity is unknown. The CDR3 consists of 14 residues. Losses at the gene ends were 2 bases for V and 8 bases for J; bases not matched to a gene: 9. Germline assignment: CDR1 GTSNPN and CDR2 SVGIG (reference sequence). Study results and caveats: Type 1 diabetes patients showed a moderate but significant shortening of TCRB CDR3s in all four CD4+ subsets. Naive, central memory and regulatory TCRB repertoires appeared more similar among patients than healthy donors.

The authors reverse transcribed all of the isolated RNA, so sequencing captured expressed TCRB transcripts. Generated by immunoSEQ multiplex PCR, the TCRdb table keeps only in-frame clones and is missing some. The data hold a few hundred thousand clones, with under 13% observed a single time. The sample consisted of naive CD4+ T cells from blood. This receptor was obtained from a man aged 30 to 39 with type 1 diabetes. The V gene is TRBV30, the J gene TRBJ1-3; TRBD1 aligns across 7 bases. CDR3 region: CAWSFYPGGYTIYF. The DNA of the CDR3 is TGTGCCTGGAGTTTCTACCCAGGGGGGTACACCATATATTTT.